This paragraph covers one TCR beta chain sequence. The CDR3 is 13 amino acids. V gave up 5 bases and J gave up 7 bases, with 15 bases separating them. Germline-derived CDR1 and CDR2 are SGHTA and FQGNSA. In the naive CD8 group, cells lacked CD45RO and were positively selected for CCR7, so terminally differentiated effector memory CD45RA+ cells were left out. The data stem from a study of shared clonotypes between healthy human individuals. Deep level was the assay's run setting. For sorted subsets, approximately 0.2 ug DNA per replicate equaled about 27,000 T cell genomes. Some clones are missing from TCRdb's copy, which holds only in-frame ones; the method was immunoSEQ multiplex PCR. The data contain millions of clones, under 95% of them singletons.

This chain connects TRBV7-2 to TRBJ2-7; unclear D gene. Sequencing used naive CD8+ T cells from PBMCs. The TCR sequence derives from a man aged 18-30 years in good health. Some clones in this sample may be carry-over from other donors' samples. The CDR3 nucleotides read TGTGCCAGCAGCATCTCCGGATGGCGGGAGCAGTACTTC. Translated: CASSISGWREQYF.